Listed below are T cell receptor beta chains from one sample, sequenced in a study of Ad26.COV2.S vaccination and SARS-CoV-2 variants. Libraries were prepared by immunoSEQ multiplex PCR; TCRdb keeps only in-frame clonotypes and omits some of them. The table lists around 300,000 clones, about 88% of them singletons. The source material was peripheral blood, sampled in a trial of Ad26.COV2.S vaccine versus placebo. These receptors were obtained from a person between 18 and 60 years old who received the Ad26.COV2.S COVID-19 vaccine or a placebo. Both conserved end residues are part of each CDR3. The D gene is left open where the match is weak. Clone sizes are given selectively: once, few, many, or a class where the clone is expanded.

J: TRBJ1-1; size: few; V: TRBV12-3/TRBV12-4; D: -; DNA: TGTGCCAGCAGTTTGGACGCTGAAGCTTTCTTT; CDR3: CASSLDAEAFF
J: TRBJ1-2; size: -; V: TRBV3-1/TRBV3-2; D: -; DNA: TGTGCCAGCAGCCTTGTGGCGGGGGATGGCTACACCTTC; CDR3: CASSLVAGDGYTF
J: TRBJ1-6; size: -; V: TRBV5-4; D: -; DNA: TGTGCCAGCAGCTTGGAGGTTCTTGATTCACCCCTCCACTTT; CDR3: CASSLEVLDSPLHF
J: TRBJ2-1; size: -; V: TRBV29-1; D: -; DNA: TGCAGCGCCAAGTTTCAAGTCTCCGGGACAACTAATTTCTACAATGAGCAGTTCTTC; CDR3: CSAKFQVSGTTNFYNEQFF
J: TRBJ1-2; size: -; V: TRBV3-1/TRBV3-2; D: -; DNA: TGTGCCAGCAGCCAAGAAGAGGGAAGGGGCTACACCTTC; CDR3: CASSQEEGRGYTF
J: TRBJ2-4; size: -; V: TRBV11-2; D: TRBD2; DNA: TGTGCCAGCAGCTTTGGGATTAGCGGGGTACCCAAAAACATTCAGTACTTC; CDR3: CASSFGISGVPKNIQYF
J: TRBJ2-7; size: -; V: TRBV7-2; D: -; DNA: TGTGCCAGCAGCCCTAAAACAGGGACCTACGAGCAGTACTTC; CDR3: CASSPKTGTYEQYF
J: TRBJ1-5; size: -; V: TRBV19; D: -; DNA: TGTGCCAGTTGGACCCGGGACAAGCAGCCCCAGCATTTT; CDR3: CASWTRDKQPQHF
J: TRBJ1-2; size: -; V: TRBV27; D: -; DNA: TGTGCCAGCAGTTTGCGATCCCCGGGACGCTACACCTTC; CDR3: CASSLRSPGRYTF
J: TRBJ2-2; size: -; V: TRBV11-2; D: TRBD1; DNA: TGTGCCAGCAGCCGTAACAGAGGGGGCTTGGGGAACACCGGGGAGCTGTTTTTT; CDR3: CASSRNRGGLGNTGELFF
J: TRBJ1-1; size: -; V: TRBV6-5; D: TRBD1; DNA: TGTGCCAGTCAGACAGGGCGAAGGAACACTGAAGCTTTCTTT; CDR3: CASQTGRRNTEAFF
J: TRBJ2-7; size: -; V: TRBV29-1; D: -; DNA: TGCAGCGTTGACACTGGACAGTCCTACGAGCAGTACTTC; CDR3: CSVDTGQSYEQYF
J: TRBJ1-3; size: -; V: TRBV3-1/TRBV3-2; D: -; DNA: TGTGCCAGCAGCCCCATGGGGCAGGAAAACACCATATATTTT; CDR3: CASSPMGQENTIYF
J: TRBJ1-1; size: -; V: TRBV28; D: TRBD1; DNA: TGTGCCAGCCGCCGTGGACAGGGTTCTGGGTACACTGAAGCTTTCTTT; CDR3: CASRRGQGSGYTEAFF
J: TRBJ1-5; size: -; V: TRBV18; D: TRBD1; DNA: TGTGCCAGCTCACCCCCGGGACAGGGGTGGAATCAGCCCCAGCATTTT; CDR3: CASSPPGQGWNQPQHF
J: TRBJ1-4; size: -; V: TRBV27; D: TRBD1; DNA: TGTGCCAGCAGCAGATCGGACAGGGGCTTGGAAAAACTGTTTTTT; CDR3: CASSRSDRGLEKLFF
J: TRBJ1-5; size: -; V: TRBV9; D: -; DNA: TGTGCCAGCAGCGTAGAGTTAAGGGACCAGCCCCAGCATTTT; CDR3: CASSVELRDQPQHF
J: TRBJ1-5; size: -; V: TRBV5-1; D: -; DNA: TGCGCCAGCAGCTCAATCGGAGGGGACAATCAGCCCCAGCATTTT; CDR3: CASSSIGGDNQPQHF
J: TRBJ1-3; size: once; V: TRBV7-8; D: TRBD1; DNA: TGTGCCAGCAGCTCCTCCCGGGACAGCGGCTCTGGAAACACCATATATTTT; CDR3: CASSSSRDSGSGNTIYF
J: TRBJ1-2; size: -; V: TRBV19; D: TRBD1; DNA: TGTGCCAGTAGTACCAGACAGGGGGGCACTAACTATGGCTACACCTTC; CDR3: CASSTRQGGTNYGYTF
J: TRBJ2-3; size: -; V: TRBV7-3; D: TRBD1; DNA: TGTGCCAGCAGCTCGCAGACAGGGAGCACAGATACGCAGTATTTT; CDR3: CASSSQTGSTDTQYF
J: TRBJ2-7; size: -; V: TRBV5-4; D: -; DNA: TGTGCCAGCAGCTTGCCCGGGACATCCCCCCGACCGCACGAGCAGTACTTC; CDR3: CASSLPGTSPRPHEQYF
J: TRBJ2-7; size: -; V: TRBV7-9; D: TRBD1; DNA: TGTGCCAGCAGCTTACCTTCCAGTGGACAGGGGCAATACGAGCAGTACTTC; CDR3: CASSLPSSGQGQYEQYF
J: TRBJ1-2; size: -; V: TRBV2; D: TRBD1; DNA: TGTGCCAGCAGTGAAGCGAGGACAGGGGGAGGCTATGGCTACACCTTC; CDR3: CASSEARTGGGYGYTF
J: TRBJ2-2; size: -; V: TRBV7-3; D: -; DNA: TGTGCCAGCAGCGTAACGGCAACCTCCGCGAACACCGGGGAGCTGTTTTTT; CDR3: CASSVTATSANTGELFF
J: TRBJ1-1; size: few; V: TRBV3-1/TRBV3-2; D: -; DNA: TGTGCCAGCAGCCAAGGGGGGCCGAACACTGAAGCTTTCTTT; CDR3: CASSQGGPNTEAFF
J: TRBJ2-5; size: -; V: TRBV7-9; D: -; DNA: TGTGCCAGCATCCTCGGGGAATCGGAGACCCAGTACTTC; CDR3: CASILGESETQYF
J: TRBJ2-2; size: -; V: TRBV5-6; D: -; DNA: TGTGCCAGCAGCTTGGGTGGGTTCGGGGAGCTGTTTTTT; CDR3: CASSLGGFGELFF
J: TRBJ1-3; size: -; V: TRBV19; D: -; DNA: TGTGCCAGTAGTACCTGGACCCGGGCTGGAAACACCATATATTTT; CDR3: CASSTWTRAGNTIYF
J: TRBJ2-7; size: -; V: TRBV3-1/TRBV3-2; D: TRBD1; DNA: TGTGCCAGCAGCCCACCCCGGACAGGGAGAGCCTACGAGCAGTACTTC; CDR3: CASSPPRTGRAYEQYF
J: TRBJ2-2; size: -; V: TRBV7-9; D: TRBD1; DNA: TGTGCCAGCAGGTCGACAGGGACCCGAGGCACCGGGGAGCTGTTTTTT; CDR3: CASRSTGTRGTGELFF
J: TRBJ2-2; size: -; V: TRBV7-3; D: -; DNA: TGTGCCAGCAGCTTCACCGGGGAGCTGTTTTTT; CDR3: CASSFTGELFF
J: TRBJ1-5; size: few; V: TRBV4-1; D: -; DNA: TGCGCCAGCAGCCAAGTTTCGGGGAATACTCAGCCCCAGCATTTT; CDR3: CASSQVSGNTQPQHF
J: TRBJ1-5; size: -; V: TRBV6-2/TRBV6-3; D: -; DNA: TGTGCCAGCAGTTCCAATCAGCCCCAGCATTTT; CDR3: CASSSNQPQHF
J: TRBJ2-3; size: -; V: TRBV6-6; D: -; DNA: TGTGCCAGCAGGCTCCCCGGGAGCACAGATACGCAGTATTTT; CDR3: CASRLPGSTDTQYF
J: TRBJ2-5; size: -; V: TRBV7-2; D: TRBD1; DNA: TGTGCCAGCAGCGCGGACAGGGGGCGGGAGACCCAGTACTTC; CDR3: CASSADRGRETQYF
J: TRBJ2-3; size: -; V: TRBV7-2; D: -; DNA: TGTGCCAGCAGCTCGACTAGGAACTCAGATACGCAGTATTTT; CDR3: CASSSTRNSDTQYF
J: TRBJ1-2; size: -; V: TRBV29-1; D: -; DNA: TGCAGCATGGGGAAGGAACAGGGAGACGGCTACACCTTC; CDR3: CSMGKEQGDGYTF
J: TRBJ1-5; size: -; V: TRBV5-8; D: TRBD1; DNA: TGTGCCAGCAGCTCCGGGACAGGTTTTAGCAATCAGCCCCAGCATTTT; CDR3: CASSSGTGFSNQPQHF
J: TRBJ1-1; size: few; V: TRBV2; D: TRBD1; DNA: TGTGCCAGCAGTGCCGATACAGGGGTTAACACTGAAGCTTTCTTT; CDR3: CASSADTGVNTEAFF
J: TRBJ1-2; size: -; V: TRBV24-1; D: -; DNA: TGTGCCACGAAAACAGCTAACTATGGCTACACCTTC; CDR3: CATKTANYGYTF
J: TRBJ2-1; size: -; V: TRBV7-2; D: TRBD2; DNA: TGTGCCAGCAGCCCTAGCGGTCAGGATGAGCAGTTCTTC; CDR3: CASSPSGQDEQFF
J: TRBJ1-1; size: -; V: TRBV20-1; D: TRBD1; DNA: TGCAGTGCTAGTTCAATGGGACAGTCGAACACTGAAGCTTTCTTT; CDR3: CSASSMGQSNTEAFF
J: TRBJ1-5; size: -; V: TRBV6-5; D: -; DNA: TGTGCCAGCAGGTTCCGGGAGCTCAATCAGCCCCAGCATTTT; CDR3: CASRFRELNQPQHF
J: TRBJ2-5; size: -; V: TRBV29-1; D: TRBD2; DNA: TGCAGCGTTGAAGAGTGGGAGGGCGGGGAGACCCAGTACTTC; CDR3: CSVEEWEGGETQYF
J: TRBJ2-7; size: -; V: TRBV3-1/TRBV3-2; D: TRBD2; DNA: TGTGCCAGCAGCCAGACTAGCGGGGCGTACGAGCAGTACTTC; CDR3: CASSQTSGAYEQYF
J: TRBJ2-5; size: -; V: TRBV25-1; D: -; DNA: TGTGCCAGCAGTGCCCCACCGCAGGAGACCCAGTACTTC; CDR3: CASSAPPQETQYF
J: TRBJ2-7; size: -; V: TRBV6-5; D: -; DNA: TGTGCCATGGGTAAAGGAGGAAGACTCCTAACCGAGCAGTACTTC; CDR3: CAMGKGGRLLTEQYF
J: TRBJ2-2; size: once; V: TRBV7-3; D: -; DNA: TGTGCCAGCAGCTTAAGTTCGGGCAGGAACACCGGGGAGCTGTTTTTT; CDR3: CASSLSSGRNTGELFF
J: TRBJ1-5; size: -; V: TRBV24-1; D: -; DNA: TGTGCCACCAGTAGCAGTTCCAATCAGCCCCAGCATTTT; CDR3: CATSSSSNQPQHF
J: TRBJ2-5; size: once; V: TRBV9; D: TRBD2; DNA: TGTGCCAGCAGCCCGGGTAGCGGGGGGGGTGAGACCCAGTACTTC; CDR3: CASSPGSGGGETQYF
J: TRBJ1-1; size: once; V: TRBV2; D: TRBD1; DNA: TGTGCCAGCAGTGCCGGACAGGGGGCGAACACTGAAGCTTTCTTT; CDR3: CASSAGQGANTEAFF
J: TRBJ2-3; size: -; V: TRBV7-6; D: TRBD2; DNA: TGTGCCAGCAGCTTGGGAGCGGGAGGGCGGGTAGATACGCAGTATTTT; CDR3: CASSLGAGGRVDTQYF